This entry lists 10 T cell receptor beta chains sequenced from one sample in a study of immune reconstitution after stem cell transplant in scleroderma. TCRdb re-derived calls from the RT-PCR reads in MiXCR, one entry per CDR3 protein. This table holds a few thousand distinct CDR3 sequences, around 7.6% found once. The sample was taken before or after autologous hematopoietic stem cell transplantation (not recorded which). The origin of the receptors is a male donor with systemic sclerosis.

V gene TRBV28 combines with J gene TRBJ2-7; 12 nucleotides align to TRBD2. The CDR3 runs 14 residues. Trimming removed 6 bases from V and 5 bases from J; junction bases left unmatched: 5. Germline V gives CDR1 MDHEN, CDR2 SYDVKM. In DNA form, the CDR3 reads TGTGCCAGCAGAGGGAGGACTAGCGGGAACGAGCAGTACTTC. Protein product: CASRGRTSGNEQYF.

With regard to this clonotype: An end of the junction does not agree with germline; a read error may underlie this. This chain uses TRBV28 with TRBJ2-7; maybe TRBD1 (6 bases). This CDR3 is built from 15 residues. The germline CDR1 and CDR2 sequences are MDHEN and SYDVKM. CDR3 region: CVSSLGTPTGYEQYF. DNA of the CDR3: TGTGTCAGCAGTTTGGGGACACCGACCGGGTACGAGCAGTACTTC.

This clonotype has just a few counts. The chain uses TRBV29-1 and TRBJ2-5, with 7 bases lining up with TRBD1. The CDR3 contains 12 residues. Germline V gene sequence: CDR1 SQVTM, CDR2 ANQGSEA. V lost 6 bases, J lost 5 bases, and 6 bases stayed unmatched. CDR3: CSVIGGRETQYF. Here the CDR3 DNA reads TGCAGCGTAATAGGGGGCCGGGAGACCCAGTACTTC. Using reference TRBV29-1 and TRBJ2-5 for the parts outside the CDR3, the full variable domain is SAVISQKPSRDICQRGTSLTIQCQVDSQVTMMFWYRQQPGQSLTLIATANQGSEATYESGFVIDKFPISRPNLTFSTLTVSNMSPEDSSIYLCSVIGGRETQYFGPGTRLLVL.

This clonotype is medium-sized within its sample. The rearrangement uses TRBV12-3 or TRBV12-4 and TRBJ1-1, with D perhaps matching TRBD1 (6 bases). The length of the CDR3 is 16 residues. V was pared by 2 bases and J by 5 bases, with 18 bases between. CDR3 region: CASSLSLGGRVTEAFF. In nucleotides, the CDR3 is TGTGCCAGCAGTTTAAGCTTGGGGGGGCGGGTTACTGAAGCTTTCTTT.

This clonotype is labeled medium-sized. The chain employs TRBV20-1 and TRBJ2-7, with no clear D. CDR1 and CDR2 (germline): DFQATT, SNEGSKA (reference sequence). The V gene lost 3 bases and the J gene lost 3 bases, with 9 bases spanning the gap. CDR3 length: 12 amino acids. The CDR3: CSASLRVYEQYF. The DNA of the CDR3 is TGCAGTGCTAGTCTCAGAGTCTACGAGCAGTACTTC.

This clonotype rates as medium-sized. J is TRBJ1-2 and V is TRBV6-1; D not certain. V was shortened by 5 bases and J by 2 bases, with 12 bases between the two germline ends. Germline V gives CDR1 MNHNS, CDR2 SASEGT. The CDR3 runs 14 residues. The CDR3 bases are TGTGCCAGCAGTATACAAGGGCCAAACTATGGCTACACCTTC. Amino acid sequence: CASSIQGPNYGYTF.

V is TRBV14 and J is TRBJ2-2; a possible D gene is TRBD2 (6 bases). Germline V CDR1 and CDR2: SGHDN, FVKESK. The CDR3 runs 12 residues. Deletions cut 8 bases from V and 7 bases from J, with 11 bases between. The CDR3 nucleotides read TGTGCCAGCGGGACTTCCCTCGGGGAGCTGTTTTTT. As protein: CASGTSLGELFF.

The sample holds a few counts of this clonotype. The chain uses TRBV7-8 and TRBJ2-3; 11 bases line up with TRBD2. The CDR3 is made up of 16 amino acids. The V and J ends lost 1 base and 5 bases, in that order; junction bases with no gene match: 5. Germline V CDR1 and CDR2: SGHVS, FQNEAQ. In nucleotides, the CDR3 is TGTGCCAGCAGCTTAGGGCCTAGCGGGGGGCGAGATACGCAGTATTTT. It is translated as CASSLGPSGGRDTQYF.

By frequency in the sample, this clonotype is medium-sized. The chain recombines TRBV18 with TRBJ1-4; no firm D call. Germline CDR1 is KGHSH and CDR2 is LQKENI. CDR3 length: 14 amino acids. V lost 3 bases to trimming and J lost 7 bases, with 12 bases between them. CDR3 in amino acids: CASSPRNTGEKLFF. CDR3 coding DNA: TGTGCCAGCTCACCTCGCAACACCGGTGAAAAACTGTTTTTT.

This clonotype is judged medium-sized. The chain recombines TRBV5-1 with TRBJ1-5, with D tentatively TRBD1 (6 bases). Per the germline V gene, CDR1 is SGHRS and CDR2 is YFSETQ. This CDR3 region has 13 residues. V dropped 4 bases and J dropped 5 bases, with 10 bases sitting between them. This CDR3 is CASSRDTDQPQHF. For the CDR3, the DNA is TGCGCCAGCAGCCGGGACACCGATCAGCCCCAGCATTTT. Using reference TRBV5-1 and TRBJ1-5 for the parts outside the CDR3, the full variable domain is KAGVTQTPRYLIKTRGQQVTLSCSPISGHRSVSWYQQTPGQGLQFLFEYFSETQRNKGNFPGRFSGRQFSNSRSEMNVSTLELGDSALYLCASSRDTDQPQHFGDGTRLSIL.